Shown below are 18 T cell receptor beta chains from a single sample sequenced in a study of CD8 T cells in Susac syndrome. Roughly 0.45 to 1 ug RNA was reverse transcribed with random hexamers. In TCRdb, the immunoSEQ multiplex PCR reads were re-called with MiXCR into one record per CDR3 protein. The sample yields about 190,000 distinct CDR3 sequences, approximately 95% seen once. The sequencing input was CD8+ T cells from PBMCs. The receptors stem from a human donor with Susac syndrome.

This clonotype was recorded only once. V is TRBV5-4 and J is TRBJ2-7; perhaps D is TRBD1 or TRBD2 (5 bases each). The CDR3 consists of 15 residues. V dropped 1 base and J dropped 0 bases, with 11 bases sitting between them. CDR1 and CDR2 from the germline V gene are SGHNT and YYREEE (reference sequence). In DNA, the CDR3 is TGTGCCAGCAGCTTGATGGGACCATTCTCCTACGAGCAGTACTTC. It codes for CASSLMGPFSYEQYF.

The chain combines TRBV12-3 or TRBV12-4 with TRBJ1-1, with 7 bases matching TRBD1. V was pared by 7 bases and J by 5 bases, with 7 bases of the junction left unmatched. The CDR3 runs to 13 residues. CDR3 in amino acids: CASNDRARTEAFF. CDR3 DNA sequence: TGTGCCAGCAATGACAGGGCGAGGACTGAAGCTTTCTTT.

J is TRBJ1-1 and V is TRBV10-3; 8 bases match TRBD1. The CDR3 covers 13 residues. The germline CDR1 and CDR2 sequences are ENHRY and SYGVKD. V lost 6 bases, J lost 5 bases, and 5 bases stayed unmatched. Here the CDR3 reads CAISPGQETEAFF. CDR3 nucleotide sequence: TGTGCCATCAGCCCGGGACAGGAAACTGAAGCTTTCTTT.

The chain employs TRBV27 and TRBJ2-7, with 7 bases fitting TRBD2. The ends lost 6 bases at V and 1 base at J; junction bases unmatched: 6. The CDR3 spans 14 residues. Germline values: CDR1 MNHEY, CDR2 SMNVEV (reference sequence). The CDR3 sequence is CASRLARASYEQYF. The CDR3 nucleotides read TGTGCCAGCAGACTAGCGCGAGCATCCTACGAGCAGTACTTC.

The rearrangement joins TRBV4-2 to TRBJ1-5; D uncertain. Germline CDR1 is LGHNA and CDR2 is YNFKEQ. V gave up 6 bases and J gave up 0 bases, with 6 bases separating them. The CDR3 runs to 13 residues. CDR3 sequence reads: CASRGISNQPQHF. The CDR3 DNA reads as TGTGCCAGCAGGGGGATTAGCAATCAGCCCCAGCATTTT.

V gene TRBV2 combines with J gene TRBJ2-3; tentative D call: TRBD1 (5 bases). Deletions cut 2 bases from V and 5 bases from J, with 14 bases between. This CDR3 contains 15 residues. Germline CDR1 SNHLY, CDR2 FYNNEI. CDR3 nucleotide sequence: TGTGCCAGCAGTGAAAGGTTAGGGGTCGGAGATACGCAGTATTTT. Translated, it gives CASSERLGVGDTQYF. Filled out from reference TRBV2 and TRBJ2-3, the complete variable domain reads EPEVTQTPSHQVTQMGQEVILRCVPISNHLYFYWYRQILGQKVEFLVSFYNNEISEKSEIFDDQFSVERPDGSNFTLKIRSTKLEDSAMYFCASSERLGVGDTQYFGPGTRLTVL.

The chain couples TRBV11-1 to TRBJ2-1, with TRBD2 identical over 7 bases. V was clipped by 0 bases and J by 0 bases; unmatched bases: 17. In germline, CDR1 is SGHAT, CDR2 FQDESV (reference sequence). The CDR3 contains 21 residues. The CDR3 loop reads CASSLARAGRPPWSSYNEQFF. As DNA, the CDR3 is TGTGCCAGCAGCTTAGCGAGAGCGGGGAGGCCCCCGTGGAGCTCCTACAATGAGCAGTTCTTC.

The gene calls are TRBV24-1 and TRBJ2-7; 8 bases fit TRBD2. The CDR3 contains 13 residues. V lost 6 bases to trimming and J lost 0 bases; unmatched junction nucleotides: 0. In germline, CDR1 is KGHDR, CDR2 SFDVKD. CDR3 nucleotides: TGTGCCACCAGTAGCGGGAGCTCCTACGAGCAGTACTTC. This sequence encodes CATSSGSSYEQYF.

The chain carries TRBV20-1 and TRBJ1-1; D gene uncertain. The CDR3 covers 9 residues. The V end lost 4 bases, the J end lost 8 bases, and 5 bases lay between the germline ends. Germline V CDR1 and CDR2: DFQATT, SNEGSKA (reference sequence). The CDR3 region is CSANAEAFF. In DNA, the CDR3 is TGCAGTGCTAACGCGGAAGCTTTCTTT.

V gene TRBV5-1 combines with J gene TRBJ1-6, with unresolved D. V lost 0 bases, J lost 6 bases, and 7 bases lay in between. CDR3 size: 14 residues. Germline V gene lookup returns CDR1 SGHRS and CDR2 YFSETQ. The CDR3 nucleotides read TGCGCCAGCAGCTTGGACCTGGTTAATTCACCCCTCCACTTT. The encoded protein is CASSLDLVNSPLHF. The variable domain in full, completed from reference TRBV5-1 and TRBJ1-6, reads KAGVTQTPRYLIKTRGQQVTLSCSPISGHRSVSWYQQTPGQGLQFLFEYFSETQRNKGNFPGRFSGRQFSNSRSEMNVSTLELGDSALYLCASSLDLVNSPLHFGNGTRLTVT.

The chain links TRBV15 to TRBJ2-7, with D perhaps TRBD2 (5 bases). There are 13 residues in the CDR3. The V end was cut by 0 bases, the J end by 5 bases, with 8 bases between. Per the germline V gene, CDR1 is LNHNV and CDR2 is YYDKDF (reference sequence). CDR3 residues: CATSREEVHEQYF. CDR3 in DNA: TGTGCCACCAGCAGAGAGGAGGTCCACGAGCAGTACTTC.

The chain employs TRBV30 and TRBJ1-2, with D unclear. V dropped 4 bases and J dropped 7 bases, with 13 bases sitting between them. Looked up from germline, CDR1 is GTSNPN and CDR2 is SVGIG (reference sequence). The CDR3 contains 12 residues. The CDR3 region is CAWIKGFFGYTF. The CDR3 DNA follows: TGTGCCTGGATTAAAGGGTTCTTTGGCTACACCTTC.

The chain uses TRBV9 and TRBJ2-6; D is uncertain. V was shortened by 4 bases and J by 0 bases, with 5 bases between the two germline ends. The CDR3 has 14 residues. Per the germline V gene, CDR1 is SGDLS and CDR2 is YYNGEE. The CDR3 nucleotides are TGTGCCAGCAGCCCTTACTCTGGGGCCAACGTCCTGACTTTC. Its protein product is CASSPYSGANVLTF.

The rearrangement links TRBV6-1 to TRBJ1-5; TRBD1 aligns across 7 bases. V trimming: 1 base; J trimming: 9 bases; junction bases outside the gene matches: 6. Per germline, CDR1 MNHNS and CDR2 SASEGT. This CDR3 spans 14 amino acids. CDR3 DNA: TGTGCCAGCAGTGAAGGACAGGGAAGCGGGCCCCAGCATTTT. Translated: CASSEGQGSGPQHF.

The rearrangement links TRBV7-9 to TRBJ1-2; 7 bases agree with TRBD1. V lost 4 bases, J lost 5 bases, and 7 bases stayed unmatched. CDR1 SEHNR and CDR2 FQNEAQ come from the germline V gene (reference sequence). This CDR3 has 14 amino acids. The CDR3 nucleotides read TGTGCCAGCAGCTGGCCGACAGGGCAGTATGGCTACACCTTC. This codes for CASSWPTGQYGYTF.

This chain joins TRBV4-2 and TRBJ2-5, with 7 bases that match TRBD2. The CDR3 is 14 residues long. The V gene's germline CDR1 is LGHNA and CDR2 YNFKEQ. Unmatched junction bases numbered 4, after V lost 2 bases and J lost 4 bases. The CDR3 coding sequence is TGTGCCAGCAGCCAACTAGCGGAAGGAGAGACCCAGTACTTC. It encodes CASSQLAEGETQYF.

This chain uses TRBV27 with TRBJ1-2, with 8 bases aligning to TRBD1. Unmatched junction bases numbered 14, after V lost 4 bases and J lost 7 bases. The CDR3 loop spans 16 amino acids. Looked up from germline, CDR1 is MNHEY and CDR2 is SMNVEV (reference sequence). The CDR3 loop is CASSSGQGALLAGYTF. CDR3 sequence (DNA): TGTGCCAGCAGTTCCGGGCAGGGGGCGCTTCTGGCTGGCTACACCTTC.

The genes are TRBV19 and TRBJ2-7; D is perhaps TRBD1 (6 bases). The CDR3 covers 13 residues. V was pared by 5 bases and J by 6 bases, with 14 bases between. Looked up from germline, CDR1 is LNHDA and CDR2 is SQIVND (reference sequence). CDR3 DNA sequence: TGTGCCAGTAGTCCCCAGACAGGTTCCGAGCAGTACTTC. Residues: CASSPQTGSEQYF. Combining the CDR3 with reference TRBV19 and TRBJ2-7 gives the whole variable domain DGGITQSPKYLFRKEGQNVTLSCEQNLNHDAMYWYRQDPGQGLRLIYYSQIVNDFQKGDIAEGYSVSREKKESFPLTVTSAQKNPTAFYLCASSPQTGSEQYFGPGTRLTVT.